These 20 T cell receptor beta chains came from one sample sequenced in a study of T cells in localized non-small cell lung cancer. Profiling relied on immunoSEQ multiplex PCR, and the TCRdb table lists in-frame clones only, not all of them. The sample carries around 1,700 clones, approximately 29% recorded once. Sequenced here: normal lung tissue next to the tumor, sampled before any cancer treatment. These receptors originate from a female donor at least 60 years old with stage I lung adenocarcinoma.

The chain joins TRBV15 to TRBJ1-3, with D perhaps TRBD1 (5 bases). The CDR3 sequence is 14 residues long. Trimming took 8 bases from V and 0 from J, leaving 11 bases between them. Germline V CDR1 and CDR2: LNHNV, YYDKDF (reference sequence). The CDR3 DNA sequence: TGTGCCACCGGGACGGAATTCTCTGGAAACACCATATATTTT. It codes for CATGTEFSGNTIYF.

This clone occurred a few times. The gene calls are TRBV10-3 and TRBJ2-2; weak D call: TRBD2 (6 bases). Germline CDR1 is ENHRY and CDR2 is SYGVKD. Deletions cut 9 bases from V and 0 bases from J, with 8 bases between. CDR3 length: 13 residues. CDR3 in amino acids: CAIAGSNTGELFF. In nucleotides, the CDR3 is TGTGCCATAGCGGGCTCGAACACCGGGGAGCTGTTTTTT.

This clone was seen just once. V usage is TRBV19 and J usage is TRBJ2-1, with D possibly being TRBD2 (6 bases). V lost 7 bases and J 3 bases, leaving 19 bases between the germline ends. Germline assignment: CDR1 LNHDA and CDR2 SQIVND (reference sequence). The CDR3 has 16 amino acids. As DNA, the CDR3 is TGTGCCAGTAAAATGGGGGGTTCGACCTACTACAATGAGCAGTTCTTC. Translated: CASKMGGSTYYNEQFF.

This clone is classed as medium-sized (0.01 to 0.1%). CDR3 loop: CASSLEYGRNSPLHF. In nucleotides, the CDR3 is TGTGCCAGCAGCTTAGAGTATGGGAGGAATTCACCCCTCCACTTT. The J gene is TRBJ1-6, the V gene TRBV11-3; D gene unclear. Germline CDR1 SGHNT, CDR2 YENEEA. V was pared by 0 bases and J by 7 bases, with 10 bases between. This CDR3 comprises 15 residues.

This clone is labeled large. The chain links TRBV28 to TRBJ1-1; D ambiguous. The germline V gene encodes CDR1 MDHEN and CDR2 SYDVKM. Trimming stripped 6 bases from V and 11 bases from J, with 16 bases between. CDR3 length equals 12 residues. CDR3 loop: CASRPASGVAFF. The CDR3 nucleotides are TGTGCCAGCAGGCCTGCCTCAGGTGTTGCTTTCTTT.

The CDR3 nucleotides are TGTGCCAGCAGTGAATATATTACTAGCGGGAACCAAGAGACCCAGTACTTC. Translating it yields CASSEYITSGNQETQYF. This chain connects TRBV25-1 to TRBJ2-5; 10 positions match TRBD2. The germline CDR1 and CDR2 sequences are MGHDK and SYGVNS. This CDR3 has 17 amino acids. V trimming: 0 bases; J trimming: 0 bases; junction bases outside the gene matches: 4.

The J gene is TRBJ1-2, the V gene TRBV12-5; tentative D call: TRBD1 (6 bases). Germline V gene lookup returns CDR1 LGHNT and CDR2 FRNRAP. The CDR3 contains 14 residues. V was trimmed by 3 bases and J by 0 bases, leaving 8 bases between them. The CDR3 DNA follows: TGTGCTAGTGGTTTTGCAGGGGCTAACTATGGCTACACCTTC. This encodes CASGFAGANYGYTF.

By its share, this clone is large. The V call is TRBV19, the J call TRBJ2-6; weak D call: TRBD2 (5 bases). The CDR3 totals 15 residues. The V end lost 7 bases, the J end lost 2 bases, and 12 bases lay between the germline ends. Germline V gives CDR1 LNHDA, CDR2 SQIVND (reference sequence). The CDR3 sequence: CASNHGSAGANVLTF. CDR3 bases: TGTGCCAGTAATCATGGTAGCGCTGGGGCCAACGTCCTGACTTTC.

This clone has more than one count but fewer than ten. The chain is built from TRBV30 and TRBJ1-4; 8 nucleotides match TRBD1. The V gene end was trimmed by 5 bases and the J gene end by 4 bases; junction bases not matched to a gene: 6. The CDR3 has 14 amino acids. Germline V gene sequence: CDR1 GTSNPN, CDR2 SVGIG (reference sequence). The CDR3 sequence: CAWSKTGVNEKLFF. DNA of the CDR3: TGTGCCTGGTCCAAGACAGGGGTTAATGAAAAACTGTTTTTT.

This clone was seen more than once but under ten times. V and J are TRBV5-1 and TRBJ1-2; D ambiguous. Trimming took off 5 bases at V and 3 bases at J, with 14 bases between the two ends. The CDR3 has 14 residues. Germline values: CDR1 SGHRS, CDR2 YFSETQ. The CDR3 region is CASSQDGPYYGYTF. The DNA of the CDR3 is TGCGCCAGCAGTCAGGATGGGCCTTACTATGGCTACACCTTC.

The chain employs TRBV12-5 and TRBJ2-7, with TRBD1 matching 8 bases. Per germline, CDR1 LGHNT and CDR2 FRNRAP. This CDR3 is built from 15 residues. With 2 bases clipped from V and 4 bases from J, the junction kept 7 bases outside the gene matches. CDR3 loop: CASGLWAGGAYEQYF. In DNA form, the CDR3 reads TGTGCTAGTGGTTTGTGGGCAGGGGGCGCGTACGAGCAGTACTTC.

The table lists this clone with a few counts. This chain uses TRBV28 with TRBJ2-1; TRBD1 or TRBD2 may be the D gene (5 bases each). V was trimmed by 3 bases and J by 4 bases, leaving 13 bases between them. The germline V gene encodes CDR1 MDHEN and CDR2 SYDVKM. This CDR3 has 15 residues. This CDR3 is CASSFGGLGYNEQFF. The DNA for the CDR3 is TGTGCCAGCAGTTTTGGGGGTTTGGGTTACAATGAGCAGTTCTTC.

This clone qualifies as hyperexpanded. The gene calls are TRBV28 and TRBJ1-3; possibly TRBD1 for D (6 bases). The CDR3 covers 18 residues. V shed 4 bases and J shed 0 bases, with 19 bases lying between them. Germline CDR1 and CDR2: MDHEN and SYDVKM. The CDR3 protein is CASSSFLWTDLSGNTIYF. The CDR3 nucleotides read TGTGCCAGCAGTTCGTTCTTGTGGACAGATCTCTCTGGAAACACCATATATTTT. The full variable domain, with the rest looked up from reference TRBV28 and TRBJ1-3, is DVKVTQSSRYLVKRTGEKVFLECVQDMDHENMFWYRQDPGLGLRLIYFSYDVKMKEKGDIPEGYSVSREKKERFSLILESASTNQTSMYLCASSSFLWTDLSGNTIYFGEGSWLTVV.

The J gene is TRBJ2-7, the V gene TRBV28, with D perhaps matching TRBD2 (6 bases). V was shortened by 7 bases and J by 2 bases, with 12 bases between the two germline ends. CDR3 length: 13 residues. Germline CDR1 is MDHEN and CDR2 is SYDVKM. CDR3 in amino acids: CASKDGRAYEQYF. The CDR3 DNA reads as TGTGCCAGCAAAGACGGGAGAGCCTACGAGCAGTACTTC.

The chain employs TRBV29-1 and TRBJ1-1, with no clear D. Looked up from germline, CDR1 is SQVTM and CDR2 is ANQGSEA. Trimming cost V 4 bases and J 3 bases, with 9 bases left between them. CDR3 size: 12 residues. DNA of the CDR3: TGCAGCGTTGCACGATATGACACTGAAGCTTTCTTT. As protein: CSVARYDTEAFF.

The chain is built from TRBV10-1 and TRBJ1-4; TRBD1 might be the D (6 bases). The ends were cut back, 6 bases at V and 2 bases at J, with 7 bases in the middle. This CDR3 contains 13 residues. CDR1 and CDR2 from the germline V gene are WNHNN and SYGVQD (reference sequence). In nucleotides, the CDR3 is TGCGCCAGCAGGGACAGCACTAATGAAAAACTGTTTTTT. It encodes CASRDSTNEKLFF.

This clone was picked up a small number of times. V is TRBV18 and J is TRBJ1-1; TRBD1 matches at 7 bases. The CDR3 spans 14 residues. The junction had 5 bases not matched to a gene; V was cut back by 5 bases and J by 2 bases. CDR1 and CDR2 (germline): KGHSH, LQKENI. The CDR3 DNA reads TGTGCCAGCTCAAAACAGGGGATAAACACTGAAGCTTTCTTT. Encoded protein: CASSKQGINTEAFF.

This rearrangement joins TRBV30 to TRBJ1-2, with D uncertain. V was clipped by 3 bases and J by 0 bases, with 8 bases between them. Germline assignment: CDR1 GTSNPN and CDR2 SVGIG (reference sequence). The CDR3 length is 13 residues. For the CDR3, the DNA is TGTGCCTGGAGCCTTTCAGCTAACTATGGCTACACCTTC. It specifies CAWSLSANYGYTF.

The V and J genes are TRBV5-1 and TRBJ1-1; D is ambiguous. There are 14 residues in the CDR3. Deletions cut 0 bases from V and 1 base from J, with 7 bases between. Per the germline V gene, CDR1 is SGHRS and CDR2 is YFSETQ. The CDR3 nucleotides read TGCGCCAGCAGCTTGGCGTACAGGAACACTGAAGCTTTCTTT. Its translation: CASSLAYRNTEAFF.

The chain combines TRBV18 with TRBJ2-1, with 15 bases fitting TRBD2. CDR1 KGHSH and CDR2 LQKENI come from the germline V gene. The V and J ends lost 0 bases and 7 bases, in that order; junction bases with no gene match: 7. The CDR3 is made up of 18 amino acids. CDR3 region: CASSPPKGTSGRWNEQFF. CDR3 bases: TGTGCCAGCTCACCACCAAAAGGGACTAGCGGGAGGTGGAATGAGCAGTTCTTC. The variable domain in full, with the rest retrieved from reference TRBV18 and TRBJ2-1, is NAGVMQNPRHLVRRRGQEARLRCSPMKGHSHVYWYRQLPEEGLKFMVYLQKENIIDESGMPKERFSAEFPKEGPSILRIQQVVRGDSAAYFCASSPPKGTSGRWNEQFFGPGTRLTVL.